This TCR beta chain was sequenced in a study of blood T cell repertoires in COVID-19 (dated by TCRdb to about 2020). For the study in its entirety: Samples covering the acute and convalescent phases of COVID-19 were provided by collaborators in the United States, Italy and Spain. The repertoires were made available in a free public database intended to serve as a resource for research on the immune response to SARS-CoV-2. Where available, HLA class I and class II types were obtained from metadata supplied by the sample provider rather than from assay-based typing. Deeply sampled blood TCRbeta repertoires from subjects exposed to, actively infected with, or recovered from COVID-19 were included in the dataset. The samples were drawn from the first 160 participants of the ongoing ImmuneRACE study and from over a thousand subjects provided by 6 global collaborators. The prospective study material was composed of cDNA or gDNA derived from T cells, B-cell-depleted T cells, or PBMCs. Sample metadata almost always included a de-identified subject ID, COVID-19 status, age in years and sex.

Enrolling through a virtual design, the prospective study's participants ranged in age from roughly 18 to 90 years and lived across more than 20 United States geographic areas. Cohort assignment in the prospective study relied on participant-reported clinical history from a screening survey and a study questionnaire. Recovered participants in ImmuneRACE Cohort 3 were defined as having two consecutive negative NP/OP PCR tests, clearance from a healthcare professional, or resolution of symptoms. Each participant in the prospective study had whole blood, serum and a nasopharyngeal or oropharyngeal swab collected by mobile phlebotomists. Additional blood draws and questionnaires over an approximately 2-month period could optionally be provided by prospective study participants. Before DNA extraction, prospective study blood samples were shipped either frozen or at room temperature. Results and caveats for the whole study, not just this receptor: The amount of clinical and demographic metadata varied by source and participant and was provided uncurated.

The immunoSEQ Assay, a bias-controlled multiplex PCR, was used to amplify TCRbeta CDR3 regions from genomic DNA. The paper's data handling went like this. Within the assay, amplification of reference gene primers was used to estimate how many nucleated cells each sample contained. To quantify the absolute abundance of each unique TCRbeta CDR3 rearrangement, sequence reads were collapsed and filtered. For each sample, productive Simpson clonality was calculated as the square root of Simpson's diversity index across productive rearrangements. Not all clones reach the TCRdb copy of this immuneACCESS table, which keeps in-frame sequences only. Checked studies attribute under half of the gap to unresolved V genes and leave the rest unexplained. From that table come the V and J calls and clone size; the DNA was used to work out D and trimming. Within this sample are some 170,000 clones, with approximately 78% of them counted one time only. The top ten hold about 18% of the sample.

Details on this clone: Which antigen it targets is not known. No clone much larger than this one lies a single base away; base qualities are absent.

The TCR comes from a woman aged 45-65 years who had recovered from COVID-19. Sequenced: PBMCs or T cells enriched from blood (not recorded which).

The nucleotide sequence is TGCAGCGTTCCCAGGTTTCCCCTTTACAATGAGCAGTTCTTC. Its translation reads: CSVPRFPLYNEQFF. The rearrangement combines TRBV29-1 with TRBJ2-1; no D segment can be confidently identified. The CDR3 runs 14 residues from the cysteine to the phenylalanine. The entry retains the CDR3 DNA only, 42 bases that are in frame from base 1. Sequences SQVTM (CDR1) and ANQGSEA (CDR2) are obtained from the germline V gene. Relative to germline, V is 5 bases shorter and J is 4 bases shorter, with 15 bases between their ends.